Following are 9 T cell receptor beta chains from one sample sequenced in a study of post-analysis software for immune sequencing data. Libraries were made from TCR beta cDNA, and they carried unique molecular identifiers. TCRdb passed the PCR reads through MiXCR, listing each CDR3 protein once. The data hold over 150,000 distinct CDR3 sequences, with 35% to 40% observed a single time. The sequencing used blood, collected after autologous hematopoietic stem cell transplantation. The receptors were gathered from a girl between 5 and 17 years old with multiple sclerosis.

CDR3 bases: TGCAGTGCCCCCTCTCGGACTAGAGGGGAGACCCAGTACTTC. It is translated as CSAPSRTRGETQYF. This rearrangement joins TRBV20-1 to TRBJ2-5; 7 bases are shared with TRBD2. CDR1 is DFQATT and CDR2 is SNEGSKA in the germline V gene (reference sequence). With V trimmed by 6 bases and J by 5 bases, 12 bases remained unmatched. There are 14 residues in the CDR3.

Comments on this clonotype: The junction departs from germline at one end; a sequencing error may be responsible. V gene TRBV6-2 or TRBV6-3 combines with J gene TRBJ2-1; TRBD2 matches 7 bases. The germline gives CDR1 MNHEY, CDR2 SVGEGT. The CDR3 runs 13 residues. The CDR3 DNA sequence: TGTGCCAGCCGCCCTAGCGGCTACAATGGGCAGTTCTTC. Amino acids: CASRPSGYNGQFF.

The chain combines TRBV20-1 with TRBJ2-1; D uncertain. V was trimmed by 4 bases and J by 5 bases, leaving 0 bases between them. Per the germline V gene, CDR1 is DFQATT and CDR2 is SNEGSKA (reference sequence). The CDR3 is 9 amino acids. The CDR3 nucleotides read TGCAGTGCTAACAATGAGCAGTTCTTC. This translates into CSANNEQFF.

This clonotype was counted a few times. The chain couples TRBV6-6 to TRBJ2-5; no clear D. Trimming took off 2 bases at V and 5 bases at J, with 12 bases between the two ends. Germline lookup yields CDR1 MNHNY and CDR2 SVGAGI (reference sequence). The CDR3 spans 14 residues. The DNA for the CDR3 is TGTGCCAGCAGTTACGGTGGAGCGCAGGAGACCCAGTACTTC. Translating it yields CASSYGGAQETQYF.

This clonotype was seen more than once but under ten times. V usage is TRBV3-1 and J usage is TRBJ2-1; D uncertain. V was cut by 0 bases and J by 3 bases, with 12 bases left in between. The CDR3 extends over 16 amino acids. The germline gives CDR1 LGHDT, CDR2 YNNKEL (reference sequence). The CDR3 nucleotides read TGTGCCAGCAGCCAAGATCTTCGGACGGACTACAATGAGCAGTTCTTC. It translates to CASSQDLRTDYNEQFF.

This rearrangement joins TRBV20-1 to TRBJ2-7; 10 nucleotides match TRBD1. The germline CDR1 and CDR2 sequences are DFQATT and SNEGSKA (reference sequence). The CDR3 sequence is 14 residues long. V trimming: 1 base; J trimming: 6 bases; junction bases outside the gene matches: 6. CDR3 in amino acids: CSARAGTGVSEQYF. The DNA of the CDR3 is TGCAGTGCTAGAGCCGGGACAGGGGTCTCCGAGCAGTACTTC.

The sample holds many counts of this clonotype. The chain carries TRBV24-1 and TRBJ2-7, with 7 nucleotides matching TRBD1. Germline V CDR1 and CDR2: KGHDR, SFDVKD. V lost 3 bases, J lost 2 bases, and 6 bases stayed unmatched. CDR3 length equals 15 residues. The CDR3 coding sequence is TGTGCCACCAGTGATGGAATGGGACAGACCTACGAGCAGTACTTC. It is translated as CATSDGMGQTYEQYF.

The J gene is TRBJ1-6, the V gene TRBV12-3 or TRBV12-4; D unclear. This CDR3 is 16 amino acids long. Trimming cost V 4 bases and J 0 bases, with 10 bases left between them. The CDR3 DNA is TGTGCCAGCAGTTACTCGAGGATCTCCTATAATTCACCCCTCCACTTT. It codes for CASSYSRISYNSPLHF.

This clonotype occurred once. The chain recombines TRBV24-1 with TRBJ1-5, with 7 bases matching TRBD1. The V segment lost 5 bases and the J segment 6 bases; nucleotides outside the gene matches: 12. The CDR3 is made up of 16 amino acids. CDR1 and CDR2 from the germline V gene are KGHDR and SFDVKD. The CDR3 protein is CATSGGVGGILQPQHF. The CDR3 DNA sequence: TGTGCCACCAGTGGGGGGGTAGGGGGCATTCTTCAGCCCCAGCATTTT.